The rows below give T cell receptor beta chains drawn from one sample of a study of cytomegalovirus exposure and HLA in healthy donors. Using immunoSEQ multiplex PCR, the repertoire was profiled, and TCRdb retains in-frame clones only, with some absent. The sample yields fewer than 130,000 clones, approximately 70% seen once. Material for sequencing was PBMCs. These receptors originate from a man aged 35-49 years in good health and CMV-seropositive. The CDR3 runs from the conserved cysteine through the conserved F or W. Fields, in order: D gene, J gene, CDR3 length, clone size, V gene, CDR3 DNA, CDR3 protein. D genes are given only for firm matches. Some rows have no size entry. The others give once, few or many, or a class for an expanded clone.

D: .; J: TRBJ1-2; length: 12; size: .; V: TRBV11-2; DNA: TGTGCCAGCAGCTTGGACTCCGATGGCTACACCTTC; CDR3: CASSLDSDGYTF
D: .; J: TRBJ1-1; length: 14; size: .; V: TRBV10-3; DNA: TGTGCCATCAGTGAGGCAGGGGCAGGGACTGAAGCTTTCTTT; CDR3: CAISEAGAGTEAFF
D: TRBD1; J: TRBJ2-1; length: 15; size: .; V: TRBV7-7; DNA: TGTGCTAGCAGCTTCGGGACAGGGCACTACAATGAGCAGTTCTTC; CDR3: CASSFGTGHYNEQFF
D: .; J: TRBJ2-3; length: 15; size: .; V: TRBV29-1; DNA: TGCAGCGTTGAAACACACAGGAGAAGCACAGATACGCAGTATTTT; CDR3: CSVETHRRSTDTQYF
D: TRBD2; J: TRBJ2-1; length: 16; size: .; V: TRBV9; DNA: TGTGCCAGCAGCCCCCAGAGCGGGACCAACTACAATGAGCAGTTCTTC; CDR3: CASSPQSGTNYNEQFF
D: .; J: TRBJ2-5; length: 17; size: few; V: TRBV4-3; DNA: TGCGCCAGCAGCCAAGGAGAACGGGAGCTGGCCCAAGAGACCCAGTACTTC; CDR3: CASSQGERELAQETQYF
D: TRBD2; J: TRBJ2-1; length: 16; size: few; V: TRBV12-5; DNA: TGTGCTAGTGGTTTTTCTAGCGGGAGCTCCTACAATGAGCAGTTCTTC; CDR3: CASGFSSGSSYNEQFF
D: .; J: TRBJ1-5; length: 13; size: .; V: TRBV19; DNA: TGTGCCAGCTCGGGGAGCTTTAATCAGCCCCAGCATTTT; CDR3: CASSGSFNQPQHF
D: .; J: TRBJ2-4; length: 15; size: .; V: TRBV7-9; DNA: TGTGCCAGCAGCGACACAGGGAATGCCAAAAACATTCAGTACTTC; CDR3: CASSDTGNAKNIQYF
D: .; J: TRBJ2-6; length: 15; size: few; V: TRBV5-1; DNA: TGCGCCAGCAGCTTGACAGGGACTGGGGCCAACGTCCTGACTTTC; CDR3: CASSLTGTGANVLTF
D: .; J: TRBJ1-4; length: 11; size: .; V: TRBV6-6; DNA: TGTGCCAGCAGTCTACAGGAAAAACTGTTTTTT; CDR3: CASSLQEKLFF
D: .; J: TRBJ2-7; length: 13; size: .; V: TRBV4-3; DNA: TGCGCCAGCAGCCTAGGGACACCCGGGGAGCAGTACTTC; CDR3: CASSLGTPGEQYF
D: .; J: TRBJ2-3; length: 14; size: few; V: TRBV9; DNA: TGTGCCAGCAGCGTCTCCGGGGTGCCAGATACGCAGTATTTT; CDR3: CASSVSGVPDTQYF
D: TRBD2; J: TRBJ2-3; length: 14; size: .; V: TRBV7-2; DNA: TGTGCCAGCAACCTAGCGGGAGGGAAGGAAACGCAGTATTTT; CDR3: CASNLAGGKETQYF
D: .; J: TRBJ2-3; length: 18; size: few; V: TRBV2; DNA: TGTGCCAGCAGTGAATCGAGCGGGTGGGGTCATGGCACAGATACGCAGTATTTT; CDR3: CASSESSGWGHGTDTQYF
D: TRBD1; J: TRBJ2-5; length: 14; size: .; V: TRBV19; DNA: TGTGCCAGTAGTATAGAGGGGACAGGAGAGACCCAGTACTTC; CDR3: CASSIEGTGETQYF
D: TRBD1; J: TRBJ1-5; length: 16; size: .; V: TRBV18; DNA: TGTGCCAGCTCACTACTCGGACAGGGGACTCATCAGCCCCAGCATTTT; CDR3: CASSLLGQGTHQPQHF
D: .; J: TRBJ1-2; length: 15; size: .; V: TRBV28; DNA: TGTGCCAGCAGTCCCACAGGGCGAGCTAACTATGGCTACACCTTC; CDR3: CASSPTGRANYGYTF
D: .; J: TRBJ1-2; length: 11; size: .; V: TRBV29-1; DNA: TGCAGCGTTGATTCTAGTGCTGGCTACACCTTC; CDR3: CSVDSSAGYTF
D: .; J: TRBJ1-5; length: 13; size: .; V: TRBV2; DNA: TGTGCCAGCCGTGGACAGAACAATCAGCCCCAGCATTTT; CDR3: CASRGQNNQPQHF
D: .; J: TRBJ2-7; length: 14; size: once; V: TRBV6-5; DNA: TGTGCCAGCAGTTTCCAGCGGCTGTCTTACGAGCAGTACTTC; CDR3: CASSFQRLSYEQYF
D: TRBD2; J: TRBJ2-1; length: 15; size: .; V: TRBV2; DNA: TGTGCCAGCAGTGTTAGCGGGAGGGCCGTGGATGAGCAGTTCTTC; CDR3: CASSVSGRAVDEQFF